The 27 T cell receptor beta chains given below trace back to one sample, sequenced in a study of blood T cell repertoires in COVID-19. The protocol was immunoSEQ multiplex PCR, while the TCRdb copy is restricted to in-frame clones and leaves out a portion. This sample has approximately 200,000 clones, with about 91% found just once. The sequenced sample was peripheral blood. These receptor sequences come from a woman in her 30s with acute or convalescent COVID-19.

The chain employs TRBV5-1 and TRBJ2-3, with no clear D. The CDR3 is 16 amino acids. Trimming took off 4 bases at V and 0 bases at J, with 15 bases between the two ends. Germline CDR1 SGHRS, CDR2 YFSETQ. The CDR3 nucleotides read TGCGCCAGCAGCGACCCGACCCTAGGTAGCACAGATACGCAGTATTTT. This translates into CASSDPTLGSTDTQYF.

The genes are TRBV5-6 and TRBJ1-3; D uncertain. Germline V gene data show CDR1 as SGHDT and CDR2 as YYEEEE. The CDR3 sequence is 14 residues long. V was trimmed by 1 base and J by 3 bases, leaving 8 bases between them. CDR3 sequence reads: CASSLYGVGNTIYF. The CDR3, as DNA: TGTGCCAGCAGCTTGTACGGGGTTGGAAACACCATATATTTT.

This chain uses TRBV5-4 with TRBJ2-5; 8 positions agree with TRBD1. The CDR3 runs to 14 residues. Germline V gene sequence: CDR1 SGHNT, CDR2 YYREEE (reference sequence). J gave up 5 bases and V 4 bases, and 7 bases lay outside the gene matches. The CDR3 reads CASSSRGRRETQYF. Here the CDR3 DNA reads TGTGCCAGCAGCAGCAGGGGGCGCCGGGAGACCCAGTACTTC.

This rearrangement joins TRBV2 to TRBJ1-4; 9 bases are a match to TRBD1. The CDR3 is made up of 14 amino acids. The ends lost 5 bases at V and 10 bases at J; junction bases unmatched: 8. Germline CDR1 is SNHLY and CDR2 is FYNNEI. CDR3 protein: CASSMDRGAGKLFF. DNA for the CDR3: TGTGCCAGCAGTATGGACAGGGGCGCCGGAAAACTGTTTTTT.

As regards this clone: At one boundary the junction diverges from the germline segment, which might be a read error. Different DNA sequences within this sample yield the same CDR3. J is TRBJ2-5 and V is TRBV7-7, with TRBD1 identical over 7 bases. The CDR3 is 13 amino acids. Germline lookup yields CDR1 SSHAT and CDR2 FNYEAQ (reference sequence). CDR3 nucleotide sequence: TGTGCTAGCAGCCCAGGGACAGAAGAGACCCAGTACTTC. As protein: CASSPGTEETQYF. The whole variable domain, remainder taken from reference TRBV7-7 and TRBJ2-5, is GAGVSQSPRYKVTKRGQDVTLRCDPISSHATLYWYQQALGQGPEFLTYFNYEAQPDKSGLPSDRFSAERPEGSISTLTIQRTEQRDSAMYRCASSPGTEETQYFGPGTRLLVL.

V usage is TRBV7-2 and J usage is TRBJ2-1; D is perhaps TRBD2 (6 bases). The CDR3 spans 15 residues. V was cut by 5 bases and J by 5 bases, with 16 bases left in between. From germline, CDR1 is SGHTA and CDR2 FQGNSA. CDR3 bases: TGTGCCAGCAGCCTGACGACTAGTTTACACAATGAGCAGTTCTTC. The encoded protein is CASSLTTSLHNEQFF.

The chain couples TRBV18 to TRBJ1-4; 7 bases map to TRBD1. Looked up from germline, CDR1 is KGHSH and CDR2 is LQKENI. The CDR3 length is 16 residues. The V gene end was trimmed by 0 bases and the J gene end by 5 bases; junction bases not matched to a gene: 6. The CDR3 nucleotides read TGTGCCAGCTCACCACCTGGTGGACAGGAGAATGAAAAACTGTTTTTT. It encodes CASSPPGGQENEKLFF.

The J gene is TRBJ2-7, the V gene TRBV23-1, with TRBD2 matching 7 bases. TRBV23-1 is flagged as an ORF with uncertain function. After removal of 1 base from V and 2 bases from J, the junction contained 14 bases not matched to a gene. This CDR3 region has 18 residues. This chain's CDR3 is CASSQFGVHGRSAYEQYF. CDR3 in DNA: TGCGCCAGCAGTCAATTTGGAGTCCACGGGAGGTCGGCCTACGAGCAGTACTTC.

The rearrangement links TRBV3-1 (or the pseudogene TRBV3-2) to TRBJ2-1; 12 nucleotides align to TRBD2. The CDR3 totals 15 residues. Germline CDR1 and CDR2: LGHDT and YNNKEL (reference sequence). Unmatched junction bases numbered 9, after V lost 9 bases and J lost 6 bases. CDR3 sequence (DNA): TGTGCCAGTAAGACTAGCGGGAGAGGCCTCAATGAGCAGTTCTTC. It codes for CASKTSGRGLNEQFF.

This rearrangement joins TRBV2 to TRBJ2-1; 9 positions match TRBD2. V lost 6 bases to trimming and J lost 9 bases; unmatched junction nucleotides: 6. Germline assignment: CDR1 SNHLY and CDR2 FYNNEI. The length of the CDR3 is 13 residues. The CDR3 is CASRWREGGEQFF. As DNA, the CDR3 is TGTGCCAGCAGGTGGCGGGAGGGGGGTGAGCAGTTCTTC.

This chain uses TRBV6-1 with TRBJ1-4; D gene uncertain. V was clipped by 2 bases and J by 3 bases, with 10 bases between them. Germline V gene data show CDR1 as MNHNS and CDR2 as SASEGT. The CDR3 sequence is 15 residues long. The CDR3 is CASSESGSSNEKLFF. CDR3 bases: TGTGCCAGCAGTGAATCGGGGAGCTCTAATGAAAAACTGTTTTTT.

This clone came up a few times. The chain combines TRBV2 with TRBJ2-7; D is unclear. Germline CDR1 and CDR2: SNHLY and FYNNEI. V lost 8 bases and J 3 bases, leaving 11 bases between the germline ends. CDR3 length equals 12 residues. The CDR3: CASGSGNYEQYF. CDR3 sequence (DNA): TGTGCCAGCGGATCAGGAAACTACGAGCAGTACTTC.

The chain is built from TRBV27 and TRBJ2-5; possibly TRBD2 for D (5 bases). V lost 11 bases, J lost 2 bases, and 15 bases lay in between. The germline V gene has CDR1 MNHEY and CDR2 SMNVEV (reference sequence). The CDR3 spans 13 residues. CDR3: CASPLDKQETQYF. CDR3 sequence (DNA): TGTGCCTCCCCACTAGACAAGCAAGAGACCCAGTACTTC.

The rearrangement joins TRBV5-1 to TRBJ2-2; D is perhaps TRBD2 (5 bases). The CDR3 runs to 15 residues. V was pared by 2 bases and J by 2 bases, with 10 bases between. In germline, CDR1 is SGHRS, CDR2 YFSETQ. The CDR3 bases are TGCGCCAGCAGCTTCCGGGGAAGAAACACCGGGGAGCTGTTTTTT. It encodes CASSFRGRNTGELFF. Full variable domain (rest looked up from reference TRBV5-1 and TRBJ2-2): KAGVTQTPRYLIKTRGQQVTLSCSPISGHRSVSWYQQTPGQGLQFLFEYFSETQRNKGNFPGRFSGRQFSNSRSEMNVSTLELGDSALYLCASSFRGRNTGELFFGEGSRLTVL.

This clone appeared a single time. The chain uses TRBV2 and TRBJ2-1, with 10 bases matching TRBD1. Germline values: CDR1 SNHLY, CDR2 FYNNEI. The J segment lost 14 bases and the V segment lost 6 bases, leaving 10 bases of the junction unmatched. The CDR3 extends over 13 amino acids. The CDR3 spells CASSRDRGLEEFF. DNA for the CDR3: TGTGCCAGCAGCCGGGACAGGGGACTAGAGGAGTTCTTC.

The V call is TRBV19, the J call TRBJ1-2; 9 bases match TRBD1. V lost 5 bases, J lost 8 bases, and 3 bases stayed unmatched. This CDR3 has 12 residues. The V gene's germline CDR1 is LNHDA and CDR2 SQIVND (reference sequence). The CDR3 nucleotides read TGTGCCAGTAGTCGGGACAGGGTAGGCTACACCTTC. Its translation: CASSRDRVGYTF.

The gene calls are TRBV19 and TRBJ1-3, with a possible D match to TRBD1 (5 bases). The CDR3 contains 17 residues. Between the trimmed V and J ends, which lost 5 bases and 0 bases, there was a span of 17 bases. The germline V gene has CDR1 LNHDA and CDR2 SQIVND (reference sequence). CDR3 coding DNA: TGTGCCAGTAGTTCATTAACTGGACAAGCCTCTGGAAACACCATATATTTT. This sequence encodes CASSSLTGQASGNTIYF.

The rearrangement uses TRBV18 and TRBJ2-1; 8 bases fit TRBD2. The V segment lost 9 bases and the J segment 6 bases; nucleotides outside the gene matches: 7. Germline CDR1 and CDR2: KGHSH and LQKENI. CDR3 length equals 13 residues. CDR3 bases: TGTGCCAGTCTGTCGGGGGGGATCAATGAGCAGTTCTTC. Encoded protein: CASLSGGINEQFF.

The chain combines TRBV6-5 with TRBJ1-3; 8 bases agree with TRBD1. CDR3 size: 14 residues. Germline CDR1 MNHEY, CDR2 SVGAGI. Losses at the gene ends were 4 bases for V and 4 bases for J; bases not matched to a gene: 3. The CDR3 sequence: CASSSRDRGNTIYF. The DNA of the CDR3 is TGTGCCAGCAGTTCACGGGACAGGGGAAACACCATATATTTT.

The chain links TRBV27 to TRBJ2-2, with D perhaps TRBD1 (5 bases). In germline, CDR1 is MNHEY, CDR2 SMNVEV (reference sequence). This CDR3 is 15 amino acids long. With 5 bases removed from V and 4 bases from J, the gap between germline ends came to 14 bases. The DNA of the CDR3 is TGTGCCAGCAGTCCGTCAGGGTCCCTCACCGGGGAGCTGTTTTTT. It encodes CASSPSGSLTGELFF.

The chain combines TRBV5-8 with TRBJ2-2; 7 positions match TRBD2. The CDR3 spans 16 residues. V lost 4 bases, J lost 1 base, and 7 bases stayed unmatched. CDR1 is SGHTS, CDR2 YDEGEE, per germline. The DNA of the CDR3 is TGTGCCAGCAGCGTTCCGGGACTAAAGAACACCGGGGAGCTGTTTTTT. It yields the protein CASSVPGLKNTGELFF.

This chain joins TRBV6-6 and TRBJ1-4, with TRBD1 as a possible D gene (5 bases). V was shortened by 0 bases and J by 8 bases, with 16 bases between the two germline ends. The CDR3 length is 16 residues. Germline V gene data show CDR1 as MNHNY and CDR2 as SVGAGI (reference sequence). In DNA form, the CDR3 reads TGTGCCAGCAGTTACTCGACGGGACTGCAAGGGGAAAAACTGTTTTTT. Amino acid sequence: CASSYSTGLQGEKLFF.

The chain carries TRBV12-5 and TRBJ2-7; 9 positions match TRBD2. V lost 0 bases and J lost 4; bases outside the gene matches: 7. The CDR3 is 16 amino acids. The germline CDR1 and CDR2 sequences are LGHNT and FRNRAP. The CDR3 loop reads CASGLVGASGIYEQYF. The CDR3 DNA follows: TGTGCTAGTGGTTTGGTAGGAGCTAGCGGGATTTACGAGCAGTACTTC.

The chain recombines TRBV6-5 with TRBJ1-6; weak D call: TRBD1 (6 bases). The CDR3 runs to 15 residues. Trimming shortened V by 6 bases and J by 9 bases, and 18 bases separated the two germline ends. Germline V lookup: CDR1 MNHEY, CDR2 SVGAGI. The CDR3 DNA follows: TGTGCCAGCAGAGGGGGGGCATCGAGTTCTTCACCCCTCCACTTT. This gives the protein CASRGGASSSSPLHF.

The chain uses TRBV6-5 and TRBJ2-7; 7 nucleotides agree with TRBD1. The trim removed 6 bases at V and 0 bases at J, leaving 8 bases unmatched. Germline V CDR1 and CDR2: MNHEY, SVGAGI. The CDR3 has 15 residues. CDR3 DNA: TGTGCCAGCAGCCCCACAGGGGCGCTCTCCTACGAGCAGTACTTC. Amino acid sequence: CASSPTGALSYEQYF.

V is TRBV25-1 and J is TRBJ1-6; TRBD1 matches at 11 bases. The CDR3 loop spans 17 amino acids. Trimming cost V 0 bases and J 14 bases; bases outside gene matches: 12. CDR1 is MGHDK, CDR2 SYGVNS, per germline. The CDR3: CASSEYMGRTGGWTLHF. CDR3 bases: TGTGCCAGCAGTGAATATATGGGCCGGACAGGGGGCTGGACCCTCCACTTT.

This clone appeared a few times. This chain connects TRBV10-3 to TRBJ1-1; weak D call: TRBD1 (6 bases). Germline V lookup: CDR1 ENHRY, CDR2 SYGVKD. The CDR3 runs 13 residues. V gave up 10 bases and J gave up 0 bases, with 12 bases separating them. The CDR3 DNA reads as TGTGCCACCAAACAGGGAGTGAACACTGAAGCTTTCTTT. It specifies CATKQGVNTEAFF.